The 28 T cell receptor beta chains in this list originate from one sample, sequenced in a study of long-term antiretroviral therapy in people with HIV (dated by TCRdb to between 2021 and 2023). The immunoSEQ hsTCRB v3.0 assay was used at survey level resolution to sequence the TRB variable region. This immuneACCESS table, as held by TCRdb, lists in-frame sequences with V and J called but not all clones. Of the missing ones, under half trace to an unresolved V gene in checked studies; the others have no known cause. A total of about 36,000 clones appear in this sample, 80% of them only once. The top ten hold 4.5% to 6% of the sample. Sequencing used unsorted PBMCs, obtained 3.4 years after starting antiretroviral therapy. The receptors were sampled from a man aged 25-40 years with HIV.

This chain uses TRBV4-3 with TRBJ2-3; D gene unclear. Germline CDR1 and CDR2: LGHNA and YSLEER. Trimming pared 1 base from V and 4 bases from J, leaving 15 bases between. The CDR3 covers 16 residues. The chain's CDR3 is CASSQGPWAGADTQYF. Written as DNA, the CDR3 is TGCGCCAGCAGCCAAGGCCCTTGGGCTGGGGCAGATACGCAGTATTTT.

The chain carries TRBV28 and TRBJ1-2, with TRBD1 matching 7 bases. The CDR3 contains 14 residues. V dropped 2 bases and J dropped 4; count of bases not matched to a gene: 4. Germline CDR1 MDHEN, CDR2 SYDVKM. The CDR3 here is CASSLRGLVYGYTF. In DNA form, the CDR3 reads TGTGCCAGCAGTTTAAGGGGGCTGGTCTATGGCTACACCTTC.

This clone was detected only a few times. The V gene is TRBV20-1, the J gene TRBJ2-1, with TRBD2 matching over 7 bases. Trimming removed 7 bases from V and 5 bases from J; junction bases left unmatched: 2. The CDR3 sequence is 11 residues long. In germline, CDR1 is DFQATT, CDR2 SNEGSKA (reference sequence). In DNA form, the CDR3 reads TGCAGTGTCGCGGGGGACAATGAGCAGTTCTTC. Its protein is CSVAGDNEQFF.

The V gene is TRBV7-9, the J gene TRBJ2-5, with 10 nucleotides matching TRBD1. This CDR3 spans 18 amino acids. The trim removed 3 bases at V and 5 bases at J, leaving 15 bases unmatched. Per the germline V gene, CDR1 is SEHNR and CDR2 is FQNEAQ (reference sequence). The CDR3 is CASSFDTLDRGPIETQYF. The CDR3, as DNA: TGTGCCAGCAGCTTCGACACTCTCGACAGGGGGCCGATTGAGACCCAGTACTTC.

The chain couples TRBV7-9 to TRBJ2-1, with D unclear. V was clipped by 8 bases and J by 4 bases, with 15 bases between them. The germline V gene encodes CDR1 SEHNR and CDR2 FQNEAQ (reference sequence). The CDR3 extends over 14 amino acids. The DNA for the CDR3 is TGTGCCAGCTCGTTCTATGGGCCTTACAATGAGCAGTTCTTC. Translating it yields CASSFYGPYNEQFF.

The chain joins TRBV19 to TRBJ2-7; 10 bases are a match to TRBD2. CDR3 length: 16 residues. Germline lookup yields CDR1 LNHDA and CDR2 SQIVND (reference sequence). V was clipped by 3 bases and J by 0 bases; unmatched bases: 5. CDR3 sequence: CASSITGTSASYEQYF. In DNA, the CDR3 is TGTGCCAGTAGTATCACCGGGACTAGCGCCTCCTACGAGCAGTACTTC. The full variable domain, with the rest looked up from reference TRBV19 and TRBJ2-7, is DGGITQSPKYLFRKEGQNVTLSCEQNLNHDAMYWYRQDPGQGLRLIYYSQIVNDFQKGDIAEGYSVSREKKESFPLTVTSAQKNPTAFYLCASSITGTSASYEQYFGPGTRLTVT.

The chain recombines TRBV11-2 with TRBJ2-1; D is possibly TRBD1 (6 bases). The V gene's germline CDR1 is SGHAT and CDR2 FQNNGV. Trimming pared 1 base from V and 13 bases from J, leaving 11 bases between. This CDR3 spans 12 amino acids. CDR3 DNA sequence: TGTGCCAGCAGCTTAGGGGGGCTTACCCAGTTCTTC. Amino acid sequence: CASSLGGLTQFF.

In nucleotides, the CDR3 is TGTGCCAGCATGCGAGGAGCCTTTACCTACGAGCAGTACTTC. Its protein is CASMRGAFTYEQYF. The V and J genes are TRBV2 and TRBJ2-7; D not resolved. The CDR3 extends over 14 amino acids. CDR1 SNHLY and CDR2 FYNNEI come from the germline V gene. V lost 7 bases, J lost 2 bases, and 15 bases lay in between.

V and J are TRBV7-9 and TRBJ2-1; weak D call: TRBD2 (6 bases). This CDR3 comprises 14 residues. The ends were cut back, 3 bases at V and 10 bases at J, with 16 bases in the middle. Per germline, CDR1 SEHNR and CDR2 FQNEAQ (reference sequence). CDR3 in amino acids: CASSFSGQTREQFF. In DNA, the CDR3 is TGTGCCAGCAGCTTCTCTGGCCAGACTAGGGAGCAGTTCTTC.

CDR3 sequence reads: CASSPFRTGELFF. CDR3 nucleotides: TGTGCCAGCAGCCCGTTTAGGACCGGGGAGCTGTTTTTT. The V call is TRBV5-8, the J call TRBJ2-2; D gene ambiguous. CDR1 SGHTS and CDR2 YDEGEE come from the germline V gene. The V gene lost 4 bases and the J gene lost 5 bases, with 9 bases spanning the gap. The CDR3 has 13 residues. The variable domain in full, completed from reference TRBV5-8 and TRBJ2-2, reads EAGVTQSPTHLIKTRGQQATLRCSPISGHTSVYWYQQALGLGLQFLLWYDEGEERNRGNFPPRFSGRQFPNYSSELNVNALELEDSALYLCASSPFRTGELFFGEGSRLTVL.

The chain carries TRBV29-1 and TRBJ1-4, with D possibly being TRBD1 (6 bases). The CDR3 length is 12 residues. With 6 bases removed from V and 5 bases from J, the gap between germline ends came to 10 bases. The germline V gene has CDR1 SQVTM and CDR2 ANQGSEA. The CDR3 region is CSVIGQNEKLFF. CDR3 in DNA: TGCAGCGTGATCGGACAGAATGAAAAACTGTTTTTT.

The chain uses TRBV29-1 and TRBJ2-7, with D uncertain. Germline lookup yields CDR1 SQVTM and CDR2 ANQGSEA. V gave up 2 bases and J gave up 4 bases, with 12 bases separating them. This CDR3 spans 13 amino acids. CDR3 in amino acids: CSVEFGPVYEQYF. Here the CDR3 DNA reads TGCAGCGTTGAATTTGGGCCCGTTTACGAGCAGTACTTC.

The CDR3 DNA follows: TGTGCCAGCAGTGCCGACGCCTATACCTACGAGCAGTACTTC. It specifies CASSADAYTYEQYF. The rearrangement joins TRBV2 to TRBJ2-7; D is undetermined. V gave up 4 bases and J gave up 2 bases, with 12 bases separating them. The germline V gene has CDR1 SNHLY and CDR2 FYNNEI. This CDR3 comprises 14 residues.

Only one count was recorded for this clone. The chain is built from TRBV13 and TRBJ1-2; TRBD1 matches at 12 bases. The CDR3 is 18 amino acids. Germline V CDR1 and CDR2: PRHDT, FYEKMQ (reference sequence). V shed 4 bases and J 5 bases; nucleotides not matched to a gene: 14. For the CDR3, the DNA is TGTGCCAGCAGCTCTACCGGGACAGGGGGCGCTTTCCTTTATGGCTACACCTTC. Protein sequence: CASSSTGTGGAFLYGYTF.

This chain links TRBV27 with TRBJ1-5; D may be TRBD1 (5 bases). V was cut by 3 bases and J by 4 bases, with 7 bases left in between. In germline, CDR1 is MNHEY, CDR2 SMNVEV (reference sequence). The CDR3 runs 13 residues. Here the CDR3 reads CASSFGGNQPQHF. The CDR3 DNA follows: TGTGCCAGCAGTTTCGGGGGTAATCAGCCCCAGCATTTT.

The J gene is TRBJ2-7, the V gene TRBV7-2; D remains ambiguous. The CDR3 runs to 13 residues. In germline, CDR1 is SGHTA, CDR2 FQGNSA. V lost 1 base, J lost 0 bases, and 4 bases lay in between. Here the CDR3 reads CASSLGFSYEQYF. CDR3 nucleotide sequence: TGTGCCAGCAGCTTAGGTTTCTCCTACGAGCAGTACTTC.

The V gene is TRBV5-5, the J gene TRBJ2-2; 9 bases are a match to TRBD1. The V gene's germline CDR1 is SGHKS and CDR2 YYEKEE (reference sequence). The J segment lost 6 bases and the V segment lost 5 bases, leaving 8 bases of the junction unmatched. CDR3 length: 15 amino acids. This CDR3 reads CASRKGQGEAGELFF. In nucleotides, the CDR3 is TGTGCCAGCAGAAAGGGACAGGGTGAGGCCGGGGAGCTGTTTTTT. The variable domain in full, completed from reference TRBV5-5 and TRBJ2-2, reads DAGVTQSPTHLIKTRGQQVTLRCSPISGHKSVSWYQQVLGQGPQFIFQYYEKEERGRGNFPDRFSARQFPNYSSELNVNALLLGDSALYLCASRKGQGEAGELFFGEGSRLTVL.

The chain combines TRBV19 with TRBJ2-7; 7 positions agree with TRBD1. Losses at the gene ends were 5 bases for V and 0 bases for J; bases not matched to a gene: 13. This CDR3 comprises 17 residues. Germline loops: CDR1 LNHDA, CDR2 SQIVND (reference sequence). CDR3 sequence (DNA): TGTGCCAGTAGTGTTTCCGGGACAGATTTCTCCTCCTACGAGCAGTACTTC. Its protein is CASSVSGTDFSSYEQYF.

This clone came up once. The rearrangement joins TRBV27 to TRBJ2-1; D is ambiguous. The V end was cut by 0 bases, the J end by 7 bases, with 7 bases between. The germline CDR1 and CDR2 sequences are MNHEY and SMNVEV (reference sequence). The CDR3 length is 13 residues. CDR3 in amino acids: CASSLSPINEQFF. The CDR3 DNA follows: TGTGCCAGCAGTTTATCCCCTATAAATGAGCAGTTCTTC.

This chain links TRBV7-6 with TRBJ2-1; D remains unclear. Germline loops: CDR1 SGHVS, CDR2 FNYEAQ. The length of the CDR3 is 13 residues. V lost 5 bases and J lost 5, with 10 bases in between. CDR3 nucleotide sequence: TGTGCCAGCAGCCTCCCCCCCCACAATGAGCAGTTCTTC. Protein: CASSLPPHNEQFF.

The V call is TRBV7-9, the J call TRBJ2-1; possible D gene TRBD1, 6 bases. CDR1 and CDR2 (germline): SEHNR, FQNEAQ (reference sequence). The CDR3 is 13 amino acids. Trimming pared 5 bases from V and 10 bases from J, leaving 15 bases between. The CDR3 DNA follows: TGTGCCAGCAGCCAGGGGAGTGGTAGGGAGCAGTTCTTC. It encodes CASSQGSGREQFF.

The chain combines TRBV6-4 with TRBJ2-7; D possibly corresponds to TRBD1 (6 bases). The V gene's germline CDR1 is MRHNA and CDR2 SNTAGT. With 0 bases removed from V and 4 bases from J, the gap between germline ends came to 22 bases. The CDR3 is 18 residues long. The CDR3 is CASSDSARDRQALYEQYF. CDR3 bases: TGTGCCAGCAGTGACTCGGCCAGGGACCGACAGGCCCTATACGAGCAGTACTTC.

This clone is medium-sized. V usage is TRBV18 and J usage is TRBJ1-2, with D hard to call. Looked up from germline, CDR1 is KGHSH and CDR2 is LQKENI. Trimming stripped 6 bases from V and 4 bases from J, with 18 bases between. The CDR3 contains 15 residues. CDR3 sequence reads: CASSLGPDSGYGYTF. The CDR3 nucleotides read TGTGCCAGCTCCTTAGGACCAGATTCGGGCTATGGCTACACCTTC.

The chain carries TRBV6-6 and TRBJ2-3, with D hard to call. The CDR3 contains 15 residues. The germline V and J ends were trimmed by 4 bases and 6 bases, with 17 bases remaining between them. The germline V gene encodes CDR1 MNHNY and CDR2 SVGAGI (reference sequence). The CDR3 sequence: CASSWPDPPRDTQYF. CDR3 in DNA: TGTGCCAGCAGTTGGCCAGACCCCCCGAGGGATACGCAGTATTTT.

The chain couples TRBV5-4 to TRBJ2-1; 8 bases agree with TRBD2. This CDR3 has 15 amino acids. The V gene end was trimmed by 4 bases and the J gene end by 7 bases; junction bases not matched to a gene: 10. The germline CDR1 and CDR2 sequences are SGHNT and YYREEE (reference sequence). The CDR3 region has the DNA TGTGCCAGCAGCCGTCCGGCGGGAGGTGTGAATGAGCAGTTCTTC. This sequence encodes CASSRPAGGVNEQFF.

Details on this clone: This specimen includes other DNA sequences encoding the same CDR3. The V and J genes are TRBV9 and TRBJ1-1, with D maybe TRBD1 (5 bases). Per the germline V gene, CDR1 is SGDLS and CDR2 is YYNGEE. V was clipped by 0 bases and J by 0 bases, with 6 bases between them. The CDR3 spans 14 residues. This CDR3 reads CASSVGQLNTEAFF. CDR3 in DNA: TGTGCCAGCAGCGTAGGACAGTTGAACACTGAAGCTTTCTTT.

The chain combines TRBV11-2 with TRBJ1-3, with 9 bases matching TRBD1. V lost 5 bases to trimming and J lost 2 bases; unmatched junction nucleotides: 7. Germline-derived CDR1 and CDR2 are SGHAT and FQNNGV. The CDR3 length is 16 residues. The CDR3: CASSPRTGATGNTIYF. The CDR3 DNA is TGTGCCAGCAGCCCCCGGACAGGGGCAACTGGAAACACCATATATTTT.

The V call is TRBV7-9, the J call TRBJ2-1; 9 positions match TRBD2. Germline V gives CDR1 SEHNR, CDR2 FQNEAQ (reference sequence). The CDR3 contains 15 residues. Trimming at V came to 2 bases and at J to 6 bases, leaving 5 bases not matched to a gene. The CDR3 nucleotides read TGTGCCAGCAGCTTATCGGGACTAGCAATCAATGAGCAGTTCTTC. Its protein product is CASSLSGLAINEQFF.